A selection of T cell receptor beta chains follows, all from one sample in a study of beta chain features in type 1 diabetes. Method: immunoSEQ multiplex PCR; TCRdb's copy keeps in-frame clones and lacks some. The table has some 700,000 clones, 13% seen once. Sequencing used naive CD4+ T cells from blood. The receptors were gathered from a man between 18 and 29 years old with type 1 diabetes. Both conserved end residues are part of each CDR3. A D gene is named only where the DNA matches it firmly. Some rows have no size entry. The others give once, few or many, or a class for an expanded clone.

V	J	size	D	CDR3	DNA
TRBV2	TRBJ2-1	NA	NA	CASRISSSYNEQFF	TGTGCCAGCAGGATCTCCAGCTCCTACAATGAGCAGTTCTTC
TRBV7-9	TRBJ1-5	NA	NA	CASSSGGGFQPQHF	TGTGCCAGCAGCTCCGGCGGGGGATTTCAGCCCCAGCATTTT
TRBV28	TRBJ2-2	NA	NA	CASSGTGELFF	TGTGCCAGCAGCGGGACCGGGGAGCTGTTTTTT
TRBV18	TRBJ2-7	few	NA	CASSPLTESYEQYF	TGTGCCAGCTCACCACTCACAGAATCGTACGAGCAGTACTTC
TRBV11-3	TRBJ1-1	NA	NA	CASSQQLTSEAFF	TGTGCCAGCAGCCAACAATTAACAAGTGAAGCTTTCTTT
TRBV30	TRBJ1-1	NA	NA	CAGWGFTEAFF	TGTGCCGGGTGGGGGTTCACTGAAGCTTTCTTT
TRBV30	TRBJ1-2	few	TRBD1	CASDPGQLSNGYTF	TGTGCCTCCGATCCGGGACAGCTGTCAAATGGCTACACCTTC
TRBV7-8	TRBJ1-1	NA	TRBD1	CASSRGTANTEAFF	TGTGCCAGCAGCCGAGGGACAGCGAACACTGAAGCTTTCTTT
TRBV11-2	TRBJ2-1	NA	NA	CASSSGPRTVEQFF	TGTGCCAGCAGTTCAGGGCCCCGGACTGTTGAGCAGTTCTTC
TRBV4-1	TRBJ1-2	few	TRBD1	CASSQDLDRATYGYTF	TGCGCCAGCAGCCAAGATCTCGACAGGGCTACCTATGGCTACACCTTC
TRBV11-2	TRBJ1-2	few	NA	CASSTTGAGDGYTF	TGTGCCAGCAGCACCACGGGGGCCGGAGATGGCTACACCTTC
TRBV7-3	TRBJ2-4	NA	NA	CASSLSLGQKNIQYF	TGTGCCAGCAGCTTAAGCTTAGGACAGAAAAACATTCAGTACTTC
TRBV18	TRBJ1-4	few	TRBD1	CASSLTNRGGEKLFF	TGTGCCAGCTCGCTCACGAACAGGGGAGGTGAAAAACTGTTTTTT
TRBV6-5	TRBJ2-1	few	NA	CASSYSYRNNEQFF	TGTGCCAGCAGTTACTCCTACAGAAACAATGAGCAGTTCTTC
TRBV10-3	TRBJ2-3	few	TRBD2	CAITTSGASTDTQYF	TGTGCCATCACTACTAGCGGGGCTAGCACAGATACGCAGTATTTT
TRBV2	TRBJ1-1	few	NA	CASSRGGAAAFF	TGTGCCAGCAGCCGAGGGGGGGCCGCAGCTTTCTTT
TRBV1	TRBJ1-1	NA	NA	CTSTDETSNTEAFF	TGCACCAGCACGGATGAAACGTCGAACACTGAAGCTTTCTTT
TRBV29-1	TRBJ1-6	few	NA	CSVGYSNNSPLHF	TGCAGCGTTGGATACAGCAATAATTCACCCCTCCACTTT
TRBV5-1	TRBJ2-1	few	NA	CASSLDGDDRYNEQFF	TGCGCCAGCAGCTTGGACGGGGATGACCGATACAATGAGCAGTTCTTC